The next 28 T cell receptor beta chains were all read from a single sample in a study of shared clonotypes between healthy human individuals. The data were produced by immunoSEQ multiplex PCR, yet TCRdb's version contains in-frame clones alone and is incomplete. The sample holds about 2.1 million clones; about 92% are singletons and the top ten take under 2%. Naive CD8 cells, CD45RO-negative and positively selected for CCR7, excluded terminally differentiated effector memory CD45RA+ cells. The sample was naive CD8+ T cells from PBMCs. The receptors originated from a man between 18 and 29 years old in good health. Some clones in this sample may be carry-over from other donors' samples.

This rearrangement joins TRBV7-8 to TRBJ2-5, with TRBD2 as a possible D gene (5 bases). The CDR3 has 16 residues. From germline, CDR1 is SGHVS and CDR2 FQNEAQ. The germline V and J ends were trimmed by 7 bases and 4 bases, with 22 bases remaining between them. This chain's CDR3 is CASTQSPGGLGETQYF. CDR3 DNA sequence: TGTGCCAGCACCCAAAGTCCCGGCGGGTTAGGAGAGACCCAGTACTTC.

CDR3: CAWTMGQALNEKLFF. The CDR3 bases are TGTGCCTGGACTATGGGACAGGCCCTAAATGAAAAACTGTTTTTT. The chain joins TRBV30 to TRBJ1-4, with TRBD1 matching 8 bases. Germline trimming cut 4 bases from V and 5 bases from J; bases unmatched to any gene: 9. Germline V CDR1 and CDR2: GTSNPN, SVGIG (reference sequence). The CDR3 length is 15 residues. The entire variable domain, with the rest obtained from reference TRBV30 and TRBJ1-4, is as follows: SQTIHQWPATLVQPVGSPLSLECTVEGTSNPNLYWYRQAAGRGLQLLFYSVGIGQISSEVPQNLSASRPQDRQFILSSKKLLLSDSGFYLCAWTMGQALNEKLFFGSGTQLSVL.

The chain combines TRBV7-2 with TRBJ2-7; D is unresolved. V was clipped by 5 bases and J by 6 bases, with 14 bases between them. Germline V CDR1 and CDR2: SGHTA, FQGNSA. The CDR3 is 13 amino acids. CDR3 sequence (DNA): TGTGCCAGCAGCCAGAAGGAATTTCTCGAGCAGTACTTC. Translation gives CASSQKEFLEQYF.

The gene calls are TRBV4-1 and TRBJ2-1; 7 bases match TRBD2. The V and J ends lost 0 bases and 5 bases, in that order; junction bases with no gene match: 7. The germline V gene has CDR1 MGHRA and CDR2 YSYEKL. The CDR3 extends over 16 amino acids. The CDR3 DNA reads TGCGCCAGCAGCCAAGACGTAGCGGGCATTAACAATGAGCAGTTCTTC. Amino acid sequence: CASSQDVAGINNEQFF.

This chain connects TRBV15 to TRBJ2-7, with D hard to call. The length of the CDR3 is 16 residues. V was shortened by 0 bases and J by 7 bases, with 19 bases between the two germline ends. Germline V gene data show CDR1 as LNHNV and CDR2 as YYDKDF (reference sequence). In nucleotides, the CDR3 is TGTGCCACCAGCAGAGACAAAAGCTCCCTGTGGTGGGAGCAGTACTTC. This encodes CATSRDKSSLWWEQYF.

This chain connects TRBV16 to TRBJ1-1, with TRBD1 identical over 8 bases. The CDR3 has 15 amino acids. Germline lookup yields CDR1 KGHSY and CDR2 FQNENV. V was pared by 4 bases and J by 6 bases, with 10 bases of the junction left unmatched. As DNA, the CDR3 is TGTGCCAGCAGCCGGGGAGGGGACAGGTACTCTGAAGCTTTCTTT. It yields the protein CASSRGGDRYSEAFF. Complete variable domain (other parts from reference TRBV16 and TRBJ1-1): GEEVAQTPKHLVRGEGQKAKLYCAPIKGHSYVFWYQQVLKNEFKFLISFQNENVFDETGMPKERFSAKCLPNSPCSLEIQATKLEDSAVYFCASSRGGDRYSEAFFGQGTRLTVV.

This CDR3 is CASSLTSGPLNEQFF. In DNA, the CDR3 is TGTGCCAGCAGCCTTACTAGCGGGCCTCTCAATGAGCAGTTCTTC. The rearrangement joins TRBV7-7 to TRBJ2-1, with TRBD2 matching 9 bases. The CDR3 contains 15 residues. Germline values: CDR1 SSHAT, CDR2 FNYEAQ (reference sequence). The ends lost 5 bases at V and 6 bases at J; junction bases unmatched: 8.

V usage is TRBV7-9 and J usage is TRBJ2-7, with D perhaps matching TRBD1 (6 bases). This CDR3 has 14 residues. Trimming removed 5 bases from V and 2 bases from J, with 13 bases in between. Germline assignment: CDR1 SEHNR and CDR2 FQNEAQ (reference sequence). Here the CDR3 reads CASSVTGPPYEQYF. The CDR3 DNA reads TGTGCCAGCAGCGTCACAGGGCCGCCCTACGAGCAGTACTTC.

This rearrangement joins TRBV19 to TRBJ1-2; D is possibly TRBD1 (5 bases). V lost 5 bases, J lost 4 bases, and 14 bases lay in between. The CDR3 extends over 14 amino acids. Looked up from germline, CDR1 is LNHDA and CDR2 is SQIVND (reference sequence). CDR3 nucleotide sequence: TGTGCCAGTAGTTTCAGACAGACTGTCTATGGCTACACCTTC. Its translation: CASSFRQTVYGYTF.

The chain combines TRBV7-9 with TRBJ2-7, with 7 bases matching TRBD2. The CDR3 totals 14 residues. The germline V gene encodes CDR1 SEHNR and CDR2 FQNEAQ (reference sequence). V dropped 3 bases and J dropped 9; count of bases not matched to a gene: 11. This chain's CDR3 is CASSFTGGQRGQYF. Here the CDR3 DNA reads TGTGCCAGCAGCTTCACGGGAGGCCAGAGAGGGCAGTACTTC. The full variable domain, completed using reference TRBV7-9 and TRBJ2-7, is DTGVSQNPRHKITKRGQNVTFRCDPISEHNRLYWYRQTLGQGPEFLTYFQNEAQLEKSRLLSDRFSAERPKGSFSTLEIQRTEQGDSAMYLCASSFTGGQRGQYFGPGTRLTVT.

This clone was seen only once. V is TRBV4-1 and J is TRBJ1-1; D gene ambiguous. Per the germline V gene, CDR1 is MGHRA and CDR2 is YSYEKL. The CDR3 covers 17 residues. V shed 0 bases and J shed 5 bases, with 19 bases lying between them. The CDR3, as DNA: TGCGCCAGCAGCCAAGAGCCCCCGTGGGGAGGGCAAACTGAAGCTTTCTTT. Translated: CASSQEPPWGGQTEAFF.

Of note for this clone: In the same sample, other DNA sequences code for this CDR3. The rearrangement links TRBV19 to TRBJ2-1; 16 bases align to TRBD2. V lost 6 bases, J lost 7 bases, and 3 bases stayed unmatched. Germline lookup yields CDR1 LNHDA and CDR2 SQIVND (reference sequence). The CDR3 has 15 residues. This CDR3 reads CASSPGLAGGNEQFF. In nucleotides, the CDR3 is TGTGCCAGTAGCCCGGGACTAGCGGGAGGGAATGAGCAGTTCTTC.

This chain uses TRBV4-1 with TRBJ2-7; 7 bases are shared with TRBD1. V trimming: 3 bases; J trimming: 4 bases; junction bases outside the gene matches: 18. Looked up from germline, CDR1 is MGHRA and CDR2 is YSYEKL. This CDR3 has 18 residues. The CDR3 coding sequence is TGCGCCAGCAGCCAGATGGGATACGACAGGGTCGAGTGGTACGAGCAGTACTTC. It is translated as CASSQMGYDRVEWYEQYF.

This chain joins TRBV29-1 and TRBJ1-2; TRBD1 is a possible D gene (5 bases). The CDR3 length is 12 residues. Trimming removed 4 bases at V and 7 bases at J, with 13 bases between. The germline gives CDR1 SQVTM, CDR2 ANQGSEA. In nucleotides, the CDR3 is TGCAGCGTTGTTGGGGGGAGTTTTGGCTACACCTTC. It is translated as CSVVGGSFGYTF.

This chain joins TRBV6-1 and TRBJ2-3; the match to TRBD2 covers 12 bases. V lost 2 bases, J lost 7 bases, and 28 bases stayed unmatched. CDR3 length: 23 amino acids. CDR1 MNHNS and CDR2 SASEGT come from the germline V gene. DNA of the CDR3: TGTGCCAGCAGTGAAAATCGACTAGCGGGAGAGCCCACAGTGGGGGGTGAGGTGAATACGCAGTATTTT. It specifies CASSENRLAGEPTVGGEVNTQYF.

This chain links TRBV19 with TRBJ1-2, with 8 bases matching TRBD1. In germline, CDR1 is LNHDA, CDR2 SQIVND (reference sequence). After removal of 10 bases from V and 5 bases from J, the junction contained 18 bases not matched to a gene. The CDR3 runs to 16 residues. This CDR3 reads CANPRQGTEIPYGYTF. The CDR3 DNA reads TGTGCCAATCCTAGACAGGGGACGGAGATACCTTATGGCTACACCTTC.

This clone is a singleton in its sample. The V and J genes are TRBV19 and TRBJ1-2, with TRBD1 identical over 8 bases. CDR3 length: 17 residues. Germline V gene lookup returns CDR1 LNHDA and CDR2 SQIVND (reference sequence). The trim removed 0 bases at V and 4 bases at J, leaving 10 bases unmatched. The CDR3 DNA reads TGTGCCAGTAGTATAGAGGGATCAGGGGGCGATCGCTATGGCTACACCTTC. This sequence encodes CASSIEGSGGDRYGYTF.

CDR3 sequence reads: CASSLGGFRDSERLDEQYF. CDR3 nucleotide sequence: TGTGCCAGCAGCTTAGGGGGATTCCGGGACAGTGAGAGACTAGACGAGCAGTACTTC. The chain recombines TRBV7-9 with TRBJ2-7; D is possibly TRBD1 (7 bases). CDR1 is SEHNR and CDR2 is FQNEAQ in the germline V gene (reference sequence). The CDR3 has 19 amino acids. V lost 1 base to trimming and J lost 5 bases, with 27 bases between them.

The rearrangement links TRBV7-9 to TRBJ2-1; 9 bases line up with TRBD1. The V and J ends lost 3 bases and 10 bases, in that order; junction bases with no gene match: 7. This CDR3 comprises 14 residues. Germline lookup yields CDR1 SEHNR and CDR2 FQNEAQ (reference sequence). The CDR3 bases are TGTGCCAGCAGCTTCCCGGGACAGGGTGTGGAGCAGTTCTTC. Residues: CASSFPGQGVEQFF.

Comments on this clone: Different DNA sequences within this sample yield the same CDR3. The chain uses TRBV7-3 and TRBJ2-7, with 7 bases fitting TRBD2. Germline CDR1 SGHTA, CDR2 FQGTGA. The J segment lost 0 bases and the V segment lost 2 bases, leaving 4 bases of the junction unmatched. The CDR3 extends over 15 amino acids. This chain's CDR3 is CASSLSGGSSYEQYF. The CDR3 DNA is TGTGCCAGCAGCTTATCTGGCGGGAGCTCCTACGAGCAGTACTTC.

CDR3 in amino acids: CASRDYDRVGAEAFF. For the CDR3, the DNA is TGTGCCAGTAGAGACTACGACAGGGTGGGCGCTGAAGCTTTCTTT. The chain links TRBV19 to TRBJ1-1; TRBD1 aligns across 7 bases. This CDR3 comprises 15 residues. V shed 6 bases and J 6 bases; nucleotides not matched to a gene: 13. The germline CDR1 and CDR2 sequences are LNHDA and SQIVND (reference sequence).

The chain recombines TRBV27 with TRBJ1-2; a possible D gene is TRBD1 (6 bases). Germline-derived CDR1 and CDR2 are MNHEY and SMNVEV (reference sequence). The CDR3 runs 14 residues. The V end lost 6 bases, the J end lost 5 bases, and 16 bases lay between the germline ends. CDR3 nucleotide sequence: TGTGCCAGCAGGGAGGGCAGGGGATGGTATGGCTACACCTTC. Protein sequence: CASREGRGWYGYTF.

This clone has a single count. CDR3 sequence: CASSFTSGWDEQFF. The CDR3 DNA sequence: TGCGCCAGCAGCTTTACTAGCGGGTGGGATGAGCAGTTCTTC. The chain couples TRBV5-1 to TRBJ2-1; 9 bases align to TRBD2. Looked up from germline, CDR1 is SGHRS and CDR2 is YFSETQ. The CDR3 is 14 amino acids. V was clipped by 2 bases and J by 8 bases; unmatched bases: 5.

The V and J genes are TRBV27 and TRBJ1-2; D perhaps matches TRBD1 (5 bases). CDR3 length: 13 residues. CDR1 and CDR2 from the germline V gene are MNHEY and SMNVEV (reference sequence). V gave up 2 bases and J gave up 7 bases, with 11 bases separating them. CDR3 amino acids: CASSLGAGLGYTF. CDR3 sequence (DNA): TGTGCCAGCAGTTTAGGGGCAGGGCTTGGCTACACCTTC.

This chain links TRBV5-5 with TRBJ2-7; the D gene is possibly TRBD2 (5 bases). The CDR3 is 14 amino acids. Trimming stripped 1 base from V and 1 base from J, with 9 bases between. Germline lookup yields CDR1 SGHKS and CDR2 YYEKEE (reference sequence). Written as DNA, the CDR3 is TGTGCCAGCAGCTTGAGGGAGATTTCCTACGAGCAGTACTTC. Amino acid sequence: CASSLREISYEQYF.

The CDR3 spells CASSLRFTVGQGTPYEQYF. Here the CDR3 DNA reads TGTGCCAGCAGTTTAAGGTTCACCGTAGGACAGGGGACTCCCTACGAGCAGTACTTC. This chain links TRBV28 with TRBJ2-7; 9 nucleotides align to TRBD1. Trimming took 2 bases from V and 2 from J; bases not matched to a gene: 16. The CDR3 consists of 19 residues. Germline CDR1 MDHEN, CDR2 SYDVKM. Full variable domain (rest looked up from reference TRBV28 and TRBJ2-7): DVKVTQSSRYLVKRTGEKVFLECVQDMDHENMFWYRQDPGLGLRLIYFSYDVKMKEKGDIPEGYSVSREKKERFSLILESASTNQTSMYLCASSLRFTVGQGTPYEQYFGPGTRLTVT.

This chain links TRBV5-6 with TRBJ2-1, with TRBD2 as a possible D gene (6 bases). Germline values: CDR1 SGHDT, CDR2 YYEEEE. This CDR3 contains 13 residues. Trimming took 0 bases from V and 10 from J, leaving 11 bases between them. In DNA form, the CDR3 reads TGTGCCAGCAGCTTGGTACTAGCTGAGGAGCAGTTCTTC. Translating it yields CASSLVLAEEQFF.

The chain uses TRBV2 and TRBJ2-5; tentative D call: TRBD1 (6 bases). In germline, CDR1 is SNHLY, CDR2 FYNNEI. V gave up 0 bases and J gave up 3 bases, with 14 bases separating them. The CDR3 totals 16 residues. In nucleotides, the CDR3 is TGTGCCAGCAGTGAAGCGTGGGGGCCAGGGGAAGAGACCCAGTACTTC. Its protein is CASSEAWGPGEETQYF.